The 28 T cell receptor beta chains below come from one sample, sequenced in a study of cytomegalovirus exposure and HLA in healthy donors. Generated by immunoSEQ multiplex PCR, the TCRdb table keeps only in-frame clones and is missing some. The sample consists of roughly 300,000 clones, roughly 90% of them appearing once. Material for sequencing was PBMCs. All receptors come from a woman in her late teens or twenties in good health and CMV-seronegative.

This clone was observed a few times. V and J are TRBV6-5 and TRBJ1-4; D perhaps matches TRBD1 (5 bases). Per germline, CDR1 MNHEY and CDR2 SVGAGI. The germline V and J ends were trimmed by 6 bases and 8 bases, with 19 bases remaining between them. The CDR3 loop spans 15 amino acids. The CDR3 here is CASSRAGGLREKLFF. CDR3 nucleotide sequence: TGTGCCAGCAGCCGGGCGGGGGGTCTTAGGGAAAAACTGTTTTTT.

The rearrangement uses TRBV28 and TRBJ1-1; D remains unclear. Germline assignment: CDR1 MDHEN and CDR2 SYDVKM. Trimming pared 1 base from V and 4 bases from J, leaving 16 bases between. This CDR3 region has 16 residues. In DNA, the CDR3 is TGTGCCAGCAGTTTATTCAGGTTGAGGGCCGGCACTGAAGCTTTCTTT. Translating gives CASSLFRLRAGTEAFF.

V and J are TRBV11-2 and TRBJ1-3; D call uncertain. The CDR3 is 15 residues long. The V and J ends lost 4 bases and 3 bases respectively, with 13 bases between them. In germline, CDR1 is SGHAT, CDR2 FQNNGV. The CDR3 sequence: CASSSWSRGGNTIYF. DNA for the CDR3: TGTGCCAGCAGCTCTTGGTCCCGCGGTGGAAACACCATATATTTT.

The chain joins TRBV5-6 to TRBJ2-5; weak D call: TRBD1 (5 bases). Germline V gives CDR1 SGHDT, CDR2 YYEEEE. The CDR3 has 14 residues. The ends were cut back, 0 bases at V and 5 bases at J, with 11 bases in the middle. The CDR3 region has the DNA TGTGCCAGCAGCTTGGGGTCAGGGTTGGAGACCCAGTACTTC. Translating gives CASSLGSGLETQYF.

The chain links TRBV7-2 to TRBJ1-2, with D tentatively TRBD1 (6 bases). The CDR3 spans 15 residues. The germline V gene has CDR1 SGHTA and CDR2 FQGNSA. V was pared by 5 bases and J by 4 bases, with 17 bases between. The CDR3 nucleotides are TGTGCCAGCAGCCTCTACAGGGAATCGAGCTATGGCTACACCTTC. Amino acid sequence: CASSLYRESSYGYTF.

The chain is built from TRBV6-1 and TRBJ1-6; 8 nucleotides match TRBD1. CDR1 and CDR2 (germline): MNHNS, SASEGT. The CDR3 has 14 amino acids. J was trimmed by 6 bases and V by 6 bases; bases with no gene match: 4. Here the CDR3 DNA reads TGTGCCAGCAGCCGAACAGGGGGTAATTCACCCCTCCACTTT. Residues: CASSRTGGNSPLHF.

This sequence joins TRBV6-5 and TRBJ1-5; D may be TRBD1 (6 bases). V dropped 5 bases and J dropped 4 bases, with 12 bases sitting between them. The germline V gene encodes CDR1 MNHEY and CDR2 SVGAGI. The CDR3 is made up of 14 amino acids. The CDR3 region is CASSPHTGNQPQHF. CDR3 DNA sequence: TGTGCCAGCAGTCCCCACACAGGGAATCAGCCCCAGCATTTT.

The rearrangement links TRBV11-3 to TRBJ2-1, with 9 bases matching TRBD2. The CDR3 consists of 16 residues. Per the germline V gene, CDR1 is SGHNT and CDR2 is YENEEA. V dropped 5 bases and J dropped 4; count of bases not matched to a gene: 9. DNA of the CDR3: TGTGCCAGCAGCCTCACCCTAGCGGGATCATACAATGAGCAGTTCTTC. Its translation: CASSLTLAGSYNEQFF.

This chain uses TRBV6-5 with TRBJ1-2; D gene uncertain. The V gene lost 4 bases and the J gene lost 7 bases, with 19 bases spanning the gap. CDR3 size: 15 residues. Germline lookup yields CDR1 MNHEY and CDR2 SVGAGI. CDR3 DNA sequence: TGTGCCAGCAGTTCCTATGGGAGCTCCCTGGGTGGCTACACCTTC. Translated: CASSSYGSSLGGYTF.

The rearrangement uses TRBV27 and TRBJ2-1, with TRBD1 matching over 7 bases. This CDR3 comprises 14 residues. V dropped 1 base and J dropped 8; count of bases not matched to a gene: 5. Germline V gives CDR1 MNHEY, CDR2 SMNVEV (reference sequence). CDR3 in DNA: TGTGCCAGCAGTTTATTGACAGGGTTAGATGAGCAGTTCTTC. Translation: CASSLLTGLDEQFF.

The chain links TRBV6-4 to TRBJ2-1; D is perhaps TRBD1 (6 bases). V lost 0 bases and J 12 bases, leaving 12 bases between the germline ends. The CDR3 extends over 13 amino acids. Per the germline V gene, CDR1 is MRHNA and CDR2 is SNTAGT. The CDR3 DNA sequence: TGTGCCAGCAGTGACTCAGTACAGGGTTTGCAGTTCTTC. This gives the protein CASSDSVQGLQFF.

This chain uses TRBV9 with TRBJ2-7; D is undetermined. The CDR3 extends over 15 amino acids. CDR1 and CDR2 from the germline V gene are SGDLS and YYNGEE. V shed 4 bases and J shed 0 bases, with 14 bases lying between them. The CDR3, as DNA: TGTGCCAGCAGCCCCCATGAGTTCACCTCCTACGAGCAGTACTTC. This gives the protein CASSPHEFTSYEQYF.

The V gene is TRBV7-9, the J gene TRBJ2-5; 8 nucleotides align to TRBD2. In germline, CDR1 is SEHNR, CDR2 FQNEAQ (reference sequence). V trimming: 0 bases; J trimming: 5 bases; junction bases outside the gene matches: 8. The CDR3 extends over 16 amino acids. CDR3 bases: TGTGCCAGCAGCTTAGCAGGAGCGGGAGTATTGGAGACCCAGTACTTC. This codes for CASSLAGAGVLETQYF.

The V gene is TRBV18, the J gene TRBJ1-4; D remains ambiguous. CDR3 length equals 14 residues. CDR1 KGHSH and CDR2 LQKENI come from the germline V gene. Trimming took off 2 bases at V and 8 bases at J, with 12 bases between the two ends. The CDR3 here is CASSPSTLPEKLFF. Here the CDR3 DNA reads TGTGCCAGCTCACCAAGTACTTTGCCAGAAAAACTGTTTTTT.

This clone came up a few times. The chain carries TRBV11-2 and TRBJ2-3, with D maybe TRBD2 (7 bases). With 2 bases removed from V and 0 bases from J, the gap between germline ends came to 21 bases. The CDR3 sequence is 19 residues long. The germline V gene has CDR1 SGHAT and CDR2 FQNNGV. In DNA form, the CDR3 reads TGTGCCAGCAGCTTAAGGGGGACTCGAAGGGGGGGAAGCACAGATACGCAGTATTTT. Amino acid sequence: CASSLRGTRRGGSTDTQYF.

V and J are TRBV18 and TRBJ2-7, with D perhaps TRBD1 (5 bases). CDR3 length equals 16 residues. The V end was cut by 1 base, the J end by 2 bases, with 15 bases between. The germline V gene encodes CDR1 KGHSH and CDR2 LQKENI. This chain's CDR3 is CASSPLASGIAYEQYF. CDR3 DNA sequence: TGTGCCAGCTCACCACTAGCTTCAGGGATCGCCTACGAGCAGTACTTC. The variable domain in full, completed from reference TRBV18 and TRBJ2-7, reads NAGVMQNPRHLVRRRGQEARLRCSPMKGHSHVYWYRQLPEEGLKFMVYLQKENIIDESGMPKERFSAEFPKEGPSILRIQQVVRGDSAAYFCASSPLASGIAYEQYFGPGTRLTVT.

The V call is TRBV7-6, the J call TRBJ1-6; the D is unclear. Germline V gene lookup returns CDR1 SGHVS and CDR2 FNYEAQ. The CDR3 runs to 15 residues. Trimming removed 1 base at V and 14 bases at J, with 18 bases between. CDR3 bases: TGTGCCAGCAGCTTAGACCCGGCCGGACTCAAGGCCCTCCACTTT. This sequence encodes CASSLDPAGLKALHF.

This chain links TRBV5-4 with TRBJ2-7; 9 bases are a match to TRBD2. The CDR3 has 14 residues. V trimming: 2 bases; J trimming: 1 base; junction bases outside the gene matches: 1. Germline lookup yields CDR1 SGHNT and CDR2 YYREEE (reference sequence). The CDR3 is CASSFTSGSYEQYF. The CDR3 coding sequence is TGTGCCAGCAGCTTCACTAGCGGGTCCTACGAGCAGTACTTC. Together with reference TRBV5-4 and TRBJ2-7, the CDR3 gives the full variable domain: ETGVTQSPTHLIKTRGQQVTLRCSSQSGHNTVSWYQQALGQGPQFIFQYYREEENGRGNFPPRFSGLQFPNYSSELNVNALELDDSALYLCASSFTSGSYEQYFGPGTRLTVT.

The chain combines TRBV15 with TRBJ2-7, with D possibly TRBD1 on 6 matching bases. CDR3 length: 14 amino acids. Trimming took 4 bases from V and 3 from J, leaving 13 bases between them. In germline, CDR1 is LNHNV, CDR2 YYDKDF (reference sequence). The CDR3 spells CATSTQKQGYEQYF. CDR3 bases: TGTGCCACCAGCACGCAGAAACAGGGCTACGAGCAGTACTTC.

This clone came up once. The chain carries TRBV6-5 and TRBJ2-7; D is unclear. V was clipped by 7 bases and J by 3 bases, with 13 bases between them. The CDR3 spans 13 residues. Germline CDR1 reads MNHEY; CDR2 reads SVGAGI. DNA of the CDR3: TGTGCCAGCACTAATGTCGGGTACTACGAGCAGTACTTC. Translating gives CASTNVGYYEQYF.

This chain links TRBV7-3 with TRBJ2-1; the match to TRBD2 covers 16 bases. The V segment lost 1 base and the J segment 8 bases; nucleotides outside the gene matches: 11. This CDR3 comprises 19 residues. Per germline, CDR1 SGHTA and CDR2 FQGTGA. The DNA of the CDR3 is TGTGCCAGCAGCTTAATAGCTCTGGGACTAGCGGGAGGGGCCGATGAGCAGTTCTTC. The encoded protein is CASSLIALGLAGGADEQFF.

V is TRBV19 and J is TRBJ1-1, with 7 positions matching TRBD1. Germline V gives CDR1 LNHDA, CDR2 SQIVND (reference sequence). V gave up 5 bases and J gave up 4 bases; unmatched junction bases: 4. There are 13 residues in the CDR3. The CDR3 nucleotides read TGTGCCAGTAGTGACAGGGCGGTCACTGAAGCTTTCTTT. Translated: CASSDRAVTEAFF.

The V gene is TRBV2, the J gene TRBJ2-5, with a possible D match to TRBD1 (6 bases). The CDR3 sequence is 14 residues long. From germline, CDR1 is SNHLY and CDR2 FYNNEI. The ends were cut back, 5 bases at V and 5 bases at J, with 15 bases in the middle. CDR3 in DNA: TGTGCCAGCAGTATCGGGACAACCGCCGAGACCCAGTACTTC. Translating gives CASSIGTTAETQYF.

V usage is TRBV9 and J usage is TRBJ2-1; TRBD2 matches at 7 bases. This CDR3 region has 17 residues. Trimming at V came to 3 bases and at J to 1 base, leaving 10 bases not matched to a gene. Per the germline V gene, CDR1 is SGDLS and CDR2 is YYNGEE. The CDR3 region has the DNA TGTGCCAGCAGCGCCGAGGGAGCTAGCGGTTCCTACAATGAGCAGTTCTTC. Amino acid sequence: CASSAEGASGSYNEQFF. Filled out from reference TRBV9 and TRBJ2-1, the complete variable domain reads DSGVTQTPKHLITATGQRVTLRCSPRSGDLSVYWYQQSLDQGLQFLIQYYNGEERAKGNILERFSAQQFPDLHSELNLSSLELGDSALYFCASSAEGASGSYNEQFFGPGTRLTVL.

The CDR3 here is CASTGVAGDYEQYF. CDR3 DNA sequence: TGTGCCAGCACGGGCGTAGCGGGAGACTACGAGCAGTACTTC. This chain links TRBV28 with TRBJ2-7; 9 positions agree with TRBD2. Germline CDR1 is MDHEN and CDR2 is SYDVKM. Germline trimming cut 7 bases from V and 3 bases from J; bases unmatched to any gene: 7. This CDR3 region has 14 residues.

The rearrangement links TRBV28 to TRBJ1-5; tentative D call: TRBD1 (5 bases). V gave up 3 bases and J gave up 5 bases, with 14 bases separating them. CDR3 length: 15 residues. CDR1 MDHEN and CDR2 SYDVKM come from the germline V gene. CDR3 bases: TGTGCCAGCAGTTTGAGAAGGGGAGGAGATCAGCCCCAGCATTTT. Translation gives CASSLRRGGDQPQHF.

The chain carries TRBV4-1 and TRBJ1-2; 8 positions agree with TRBD1. V shed 6 bases, J shed 6 bases, and the junction held 6 bases outside the gene matches. Germline V gene sequence: CDR1 MGHRA, CDR2 YSYEKL. CDR3 length: 13 amino acids. The CDR3 DNA follows: TGCGCCAGCAGGGGCCCAGGGGGCGATGGCTACACCTTC. Translation: CASRGPGGDGYTF.

The CDR3 DNA reads TGTGCCAGCAGCCCCTTAACAGGGGGACCCTACGAGCAGTACTTC. This encodes CASSPLTGGPYEQYF. This sequence joins TRBV14 and TRBJ2-7; TRBD1 matches at 8 bases. The CDR3 is made up of 15 amino acids. Per germline, CDR1 SGHDN and CDR2 FVKESK. Trimming removed 4 bases from V and 2 bases from J; junction bases left unmatched: 7.